This T cell receptor (beta chain) was obtained from a study of shared clonotypes between healthy human individuals. General study findings and limits: Rarefaction exposed incomplete sorted-subset sequencing despite large depth.

Deep-level running was used for the assay. Under the authors' procedure: ImmunoSEQ sequences covered only the junction and lacked quality scores; filtering therefore differed. Libraries were prepared by immunoSEQ multiplex PCR; TCRdb keeps only in-frame clonotypes and omits some of them. V, J and clone size are taken as reported in that table, and D and trimming were inferred from the DNA itself. Here the sample spans 1.5 million to 2.5 million clones, about 95% being singletons. Comments on this clone: The antigen is undetermined.

V was clipped by 3 bases and J by 8 bases, with 20 bases between them. Germline V gene lookup returns CDR1 MGHRA and CDR2 YSYEKL. This CDR3 is 16 amino acids long. Naive CD8 cells, CD45RO-negative and positively selected for CCR7, excluded terminally differentiated effector memory CD45RA+ cells. There were only Caucasian adults among the donors, and all lived in Nashville, Tennessee. Sequenced input: naive CD8+ T cells sorted from blood. The chain uses TRBV4-1 and TRBJ2-1; possible D gene TRBD1, 6 bases. The receptor comes from a man aged 18 to 30 in good health. In DNA form, the CDR3 reads TGCGCCAGCAGCCAGCTACAGGGTCTCCTCGTAGATGAGCAGTTCTTC. The encoded protein is CASSQLQGLLVDEQFF.